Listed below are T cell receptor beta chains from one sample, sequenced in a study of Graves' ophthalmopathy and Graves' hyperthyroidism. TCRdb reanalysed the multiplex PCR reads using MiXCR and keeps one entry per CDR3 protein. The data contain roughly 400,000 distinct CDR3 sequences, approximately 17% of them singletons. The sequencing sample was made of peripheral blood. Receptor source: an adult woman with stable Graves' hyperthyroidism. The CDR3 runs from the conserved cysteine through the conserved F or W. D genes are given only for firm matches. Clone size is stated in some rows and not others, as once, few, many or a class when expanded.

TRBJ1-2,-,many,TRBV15,CATSRDRAYYGYTF,TGTGCCACCAGCAGAGACAGGGCCTACTATGGCTACACCTTC
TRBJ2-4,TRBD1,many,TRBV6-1,CASSLSTGFTKNIQYF,TGTGCCAGCAGCCTCTCGACAGGGTTTACCAAAAACATTCAGTACTTC
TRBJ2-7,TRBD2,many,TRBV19,CASSILAGESYEQYF,TGTGCCAGTAGTATTTTGGCGGGAGAGTCCTACGAGCAGTACTTC
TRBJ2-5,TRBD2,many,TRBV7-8,CASSLGTREETQYF,TGTGCCAGCAGCTTAGGGACTAGGGAAGAGACCCAGTACTTC
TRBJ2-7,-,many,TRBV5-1,CASSLAAGWGEQYF,TGCGCCAGCAGCTTGGCGGCGGGCTGGGGCGAGCAGTACTTC
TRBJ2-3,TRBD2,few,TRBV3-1,CASSQGLAGEVNTQYF,TGTGCCAGCAGCCAAGGACTAGCGGGAGAGGTAAATACGCAGTATTTT
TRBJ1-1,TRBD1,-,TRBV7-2,CASRTGDWAEAFF,TGTGCCAGCAGGACAGGGGATTGGGCTGAAGCTTTCTTT
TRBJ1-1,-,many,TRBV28,CASSLGQEYEAFF,TGTGCCAGCAGTTTGGGGCAGGAGTATGAAGCTTTCTTT
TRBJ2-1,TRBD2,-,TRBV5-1,CASSSELAGRGYNEQFF,TGCGCCAGCAGCTCCGAGTTAGCGGGACGGGGGTACAATGAGCAGTTCTTC
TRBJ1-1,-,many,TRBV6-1,CAAQRGFNTEAFF,TGTGCCGCCCAGCGGGGATTCAACACTGAAGCTTTCTTT
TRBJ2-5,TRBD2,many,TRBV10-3,CAIGTSQETQYF,TGTGCCATCGGGACTAGCCAGGAGACCCAGTACTTC
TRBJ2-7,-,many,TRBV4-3,CASSQDLRTYEQYF,TGCGCCAGCAGCCAAGATCTTAGGACGTACGAGCAGTACTTC
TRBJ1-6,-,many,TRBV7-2,CASSRRQGNSPLHF,TGTGCCAGCAGCCGTAGGCAGGGCAATTCACCCCTCCACTTT
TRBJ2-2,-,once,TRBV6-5,CASSYSTSTGELFF,TGTGCCAGCAGTTACTCGACTAGCACCGGGGAGCTGTTTTTT